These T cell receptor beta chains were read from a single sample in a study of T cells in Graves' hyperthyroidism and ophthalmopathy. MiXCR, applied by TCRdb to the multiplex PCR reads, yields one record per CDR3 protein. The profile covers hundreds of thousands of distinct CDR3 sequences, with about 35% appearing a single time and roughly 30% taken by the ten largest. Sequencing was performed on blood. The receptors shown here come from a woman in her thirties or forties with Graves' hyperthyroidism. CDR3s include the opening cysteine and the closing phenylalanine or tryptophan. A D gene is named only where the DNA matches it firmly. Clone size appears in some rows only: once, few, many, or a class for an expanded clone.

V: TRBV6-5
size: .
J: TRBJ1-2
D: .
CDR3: CASSYSPGPNYGYTF
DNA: TGTGCCAGCAGTTACTCGCCGGGACCTAACTATGGCTACACCTTC

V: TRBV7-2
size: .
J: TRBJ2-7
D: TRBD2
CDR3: CASSFNGLAGEQYF
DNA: TGTGCCAGCAGCTTTAATGGACTAGCGGGCGAGCAGTACTTC

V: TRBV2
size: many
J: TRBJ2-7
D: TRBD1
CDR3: CASSEQGAGEQYF
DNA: TGTGCCAGCAGTGAACAGGGGGCCGGCGAGCAGTACTTC

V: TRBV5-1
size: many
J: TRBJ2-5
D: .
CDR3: CASSGGTVQETQYF
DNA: TGCGCCAGCAGCGGCGGGACTGTCCAAGAGACCCAGTACTTC

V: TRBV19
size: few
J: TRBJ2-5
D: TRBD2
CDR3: CASQVAGYETQYF
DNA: TGTGCCAGCCAAGTAGCGGGGTATGAGACCCAGTACTTC

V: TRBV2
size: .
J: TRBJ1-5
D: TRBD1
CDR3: CAGTTGGLGNQPQHF
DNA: TGTGCCGGTACCACAGGGGGTCTGGGCAATCAGCCCCAGCATTTT

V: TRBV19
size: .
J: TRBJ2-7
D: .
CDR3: CASSTGALYNEQYF
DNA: TGTGCCAGTAGTACGGGGGCCCTATACAATGAGCAGTACTTC

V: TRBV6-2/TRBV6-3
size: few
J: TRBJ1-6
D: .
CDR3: CASKKAGRDDSPLHF
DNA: TGTGCCAGCAAAAAAGCGGGGAGGGATGATTCACCCCTCCACTTT

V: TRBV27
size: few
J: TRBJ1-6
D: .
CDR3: CASNVSSYNSPLHF
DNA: TGTGCCAGCAATGTTAGCTCCTATAATTCACCCCTCCACTTT

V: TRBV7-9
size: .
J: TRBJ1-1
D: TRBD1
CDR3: CASSLVALITGDTEAFF
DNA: TGTGCCAGCAGCTTAGTAGCCCTAATCACAGGGGACACTGAAGCTTTCTTT

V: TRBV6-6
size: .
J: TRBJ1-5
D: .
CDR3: CASRVTGGSSSNQPQHF
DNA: TGTGCCAGCAGAGTAACCGGGGGCTCCTCTAGCAATCAGCCCCAGCATTTT

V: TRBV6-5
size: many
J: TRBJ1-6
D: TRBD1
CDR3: CASSETGTGDSPLHF
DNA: TGTGCCAGCAGTGAAACCGGGACAGGGGACTCACCCCTCCACTTT

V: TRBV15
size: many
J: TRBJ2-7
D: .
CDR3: CATSTSGTALYEQYF
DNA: TGTGCCACCAGCACTTCCGGGACCGCGCTCTACGAGCAGTACTTC

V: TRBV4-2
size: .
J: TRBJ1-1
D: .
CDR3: CASSQSIRGRRVNTEAFF
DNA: TGTGCCAGCAGCCAAAGCATCCGGGGCCGGAGGGTGAACACTGAAGCTTTCTTT

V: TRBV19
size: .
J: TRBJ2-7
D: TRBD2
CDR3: CASTLTSGGAYEQYF
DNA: TGTGCCAGTACCCTAACTAGCGGGGGGGCCTACGAGCAGTACTTC

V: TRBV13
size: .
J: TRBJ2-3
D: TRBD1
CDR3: CASSQSRQGGTDTQYF
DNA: TGTGCCAGCAGCCAATCCCGACAGGGTGGGACAGATACGCAGTATTTT

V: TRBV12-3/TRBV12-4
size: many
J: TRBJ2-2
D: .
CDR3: CASSFVAGELFF
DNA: TGTGCCAGCAGTTTCGTCGCCGGGGAGCTGTTTTTT

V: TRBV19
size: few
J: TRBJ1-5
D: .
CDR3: CASSMGRTPYSNQPQHF
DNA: TGTGCCAGTAGTATGGGGAGGACACCCTATAGCAATCAGCCCCAGCATTTT